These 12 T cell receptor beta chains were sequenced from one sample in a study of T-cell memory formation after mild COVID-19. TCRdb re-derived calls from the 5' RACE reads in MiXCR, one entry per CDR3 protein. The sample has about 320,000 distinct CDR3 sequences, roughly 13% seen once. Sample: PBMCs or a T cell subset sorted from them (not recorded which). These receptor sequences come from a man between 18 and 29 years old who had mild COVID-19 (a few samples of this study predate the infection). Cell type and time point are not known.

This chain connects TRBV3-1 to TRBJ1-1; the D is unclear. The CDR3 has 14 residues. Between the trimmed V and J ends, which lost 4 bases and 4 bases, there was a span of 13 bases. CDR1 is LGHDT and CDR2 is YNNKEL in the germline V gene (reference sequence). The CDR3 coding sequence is TGTGCCAGCAGCCTAGCGGGTCTAGGCACTGAAGCTTTCTTT. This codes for CASSLAGLGTEAFF.

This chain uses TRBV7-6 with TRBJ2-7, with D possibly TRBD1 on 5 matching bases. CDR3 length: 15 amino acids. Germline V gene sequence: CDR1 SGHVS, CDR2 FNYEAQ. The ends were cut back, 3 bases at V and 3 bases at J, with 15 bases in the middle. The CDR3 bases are TGTGCCAGCAGCTTTGTTGACAGTCTAGGCTACGAGCAGTACTTC. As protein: CASSFVDSLGYEQYF.

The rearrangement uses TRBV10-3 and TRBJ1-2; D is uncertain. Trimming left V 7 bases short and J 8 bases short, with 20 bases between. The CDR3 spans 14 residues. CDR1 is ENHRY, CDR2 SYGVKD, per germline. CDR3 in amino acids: CAITSRLSDRGYTF. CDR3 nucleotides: TGTGCCATCACCTCCAGGCTCTCGGACCGAGGCTACACCTTC.

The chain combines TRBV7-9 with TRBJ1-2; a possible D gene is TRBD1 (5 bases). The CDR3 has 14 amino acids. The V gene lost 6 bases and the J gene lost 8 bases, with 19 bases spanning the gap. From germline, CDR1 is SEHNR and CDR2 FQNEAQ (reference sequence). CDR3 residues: CASSREDNLRGYTF. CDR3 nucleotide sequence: TGTGCCAGCAGTCGCGAGGACAACCTTCGGGGCTACACCTTC.

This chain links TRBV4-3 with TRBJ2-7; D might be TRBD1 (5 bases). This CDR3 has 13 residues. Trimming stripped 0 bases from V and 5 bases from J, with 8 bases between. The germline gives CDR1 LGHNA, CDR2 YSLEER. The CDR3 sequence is CASSQEAGNEQYV. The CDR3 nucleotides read TGCGCCAGCAGCCAAGAAGCAGGGAACGAGCAGTACGTC.

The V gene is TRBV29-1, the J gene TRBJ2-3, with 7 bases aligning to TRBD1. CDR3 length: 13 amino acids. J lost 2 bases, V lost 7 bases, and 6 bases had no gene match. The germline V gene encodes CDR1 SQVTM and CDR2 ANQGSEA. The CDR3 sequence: CSGRTGITDTQYF. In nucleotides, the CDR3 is TGCAGCGGGAGGACAGGAATCACAGATACGCAGTATTTT.

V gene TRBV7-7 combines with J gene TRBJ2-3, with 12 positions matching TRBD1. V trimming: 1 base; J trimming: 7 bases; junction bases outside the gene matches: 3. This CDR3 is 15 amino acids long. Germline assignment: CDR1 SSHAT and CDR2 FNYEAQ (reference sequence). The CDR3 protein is CASSLEGTGGHTQYF. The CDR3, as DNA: TGTGCCAGCAGCTTAGAAGGGACAGGGGGCCATACGCAGTATTTT.

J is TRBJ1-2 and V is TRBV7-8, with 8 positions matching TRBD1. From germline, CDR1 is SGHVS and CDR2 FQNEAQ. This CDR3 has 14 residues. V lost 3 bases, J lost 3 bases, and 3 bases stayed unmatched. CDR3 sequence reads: CASSLDRADYGYTF. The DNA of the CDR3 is TGTGCCAGCAGCTTGGACAGGGCGGACTATGGCTACACCTTC.

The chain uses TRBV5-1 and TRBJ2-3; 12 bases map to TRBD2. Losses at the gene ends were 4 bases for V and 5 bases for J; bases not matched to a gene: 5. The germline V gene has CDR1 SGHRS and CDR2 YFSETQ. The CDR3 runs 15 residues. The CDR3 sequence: CASSPSGGAIDTQYF. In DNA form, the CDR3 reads TGCGCCAGCAGCCCTAGCGGGGGGGCCATAGATACGCAGTATTTT. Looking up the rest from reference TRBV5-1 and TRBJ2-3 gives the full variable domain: KAGVTQTPRYLIKTRGQQVTLSCSPISGHRSVSWYQQTPGQGLQFLFEYFSETQRNKGNFPGRFSGRQFSNSRSEMNVSTLELGDSALYLCASSPSGGAIDTQYFGPGTRLTVL.

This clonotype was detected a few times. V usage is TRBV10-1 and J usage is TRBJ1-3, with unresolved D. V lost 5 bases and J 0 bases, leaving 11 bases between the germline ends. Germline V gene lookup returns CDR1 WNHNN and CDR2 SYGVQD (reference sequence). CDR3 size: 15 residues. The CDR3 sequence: CASSPGPSSGNTIYF. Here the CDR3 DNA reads TGCGCCAGCAGTCCCGGGCCGAGCTCTGGAAACACCATATATTTT.

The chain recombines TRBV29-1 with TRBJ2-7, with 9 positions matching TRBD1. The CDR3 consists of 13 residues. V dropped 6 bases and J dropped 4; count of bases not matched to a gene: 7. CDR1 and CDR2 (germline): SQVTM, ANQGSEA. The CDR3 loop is CSVMTGGDYEQYF. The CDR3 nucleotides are TGCAGCGTCATGACAGGGGGAGATTACGAGCAGTACTTC.

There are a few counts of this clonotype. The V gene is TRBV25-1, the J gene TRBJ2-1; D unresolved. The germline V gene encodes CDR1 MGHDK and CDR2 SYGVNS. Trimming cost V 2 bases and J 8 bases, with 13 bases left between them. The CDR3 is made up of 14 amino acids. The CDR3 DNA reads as TGTGCCAGCAGTGAAACGTCCCCCCGTGATGAGCAGTTCTTC. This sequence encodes CASSETSPRDEQFF.